The 9 T cell receptor beta chains below come from one sample, sequenced in a study of T-cell memory formation after mild COVID-19. One entry per CDR3 protein, called by TCRdb with MiXCR from the 5' RACE reads. The sample consists of 85,000 to 120,000 distinct CDR3 sequences, about an eighth of them appearing once. The specimen sequenced was PBMCs or a T cell subset sorted from them (not recorded which). The receptor source for this set is an adult woman who had mild COVID-19 (a few samples of this study predate the infection). Cell type and time point are not known.

This clonotype was seen at least ten times. As DNA, the CDR3 is TGCAGTGCCAACGGAGCGGGGACCTACAATGAGCAGTTCTTC. Amino acids: CSANGAGTYNEQFF. The chain has TRBV20-1 and TRBJ2-1; the match to TRBD2 covers 7 bases. Germline V gene lookup returns CDR1 DFQATT and CDR2 SNEGSKA (reference sequence). This CDR3 spans 14 amino acids. The V and J ends lost 6 bases and 2 bases, in that order; junction bases with no gene match: 7.

This clonotype was seen only once. The chain joins TRBV29-1 to TRBJ2-1, with 10 nucleotides matching TRBD2. The DNA matches TRBJ2-7 better at its end, which makes the J call doubtful. This CDR3 is built from 16 residues. Per the germline V gene, CDR1 is SQVTM and CDR2 is ANQGSEA. This CDR3 is CSVDWSGRAVYNEQYF. CDR3 sequence (DNA): TGCAGCGTGGACTGGAGCGGGAGGGCCGTCTACAATGAGCAGTACTTC.

This clonotype was seen a handful of times. V is TRBV7-2 and J is TRBJ2-7; maybe TRBD2 (6 bases). CDR1 and CDR2 (germline): SGHTA, FQGNSA. This CDR3 is built from 14 residues. V was clipped by 5 bases and J by 2 bases, with 13 bases between them. Written as DNA, the CDR3 is TGTGCCAGCAGCAACCGGGACTTGGCCTACGAGCAGTACTTC. Its protein is CASSNRDLAYEQYF.

In this sample, this clonotype turned up a few times. This chain links TRBV4-1 with TRBJ2-1, with 7 bases that match TRBD1. J lost 2 bases, V lost 0 bases, and 1 base had no gene match. Germline V CDR1 and CDR2: MGHRA, YSYEKL. The CDR3 covers 15 residues. CDR3 protein: CASSQDTGAYNEQFF. The DNA of the CDR3 is TGCGCCAGCAGCCAAGATACAGGGGCCTACAATGAGCAGTTCTTC.

The chain combines TRBV12-3 or TRBV12-4 with TRBJ2-1; the D gene is possibly TRBD2 (5 bases). Trimming left V 7 bases short and J 2 bases short, with 9 bases between. This CDR3 contains 13 residues. Written as DNA, the CDR3 is TGTGCCAGCACGGGGTCGACCTACAATGAGCAGTTCTTC. It codes for CASTGSTYNEQFF.

The chain recombines TRBV12-3 or TRBV12-4 with TRBJ2-7; no firm D call. The V and J ends lost 6 bases and 1 base respectively, with 13 bases between them. The CDR3 extends over 14 amino acids. The CDR3 coding sequence is TGTGCCAGCAGGTTCGAAGGCAGTTCCTACGAGCAGTACTTC. Translation: CASRFEGSSYEQYF.

This clonotype appeared many times. The chain joins TRBV7-9 to TRBJ2-7; D is unresolved. The germline CDR1 and CDR2 sequences are SEHNR and FQNEAQ (reference sequence). The CDR3 runs 14 residues. Trimming removed 2 bases at V and 2 bases at J, with 10 bases between. The DNA of the CDR3 is TGTGCCAGCAGCTTATCGGATTCGGCCTACGAGCAGTACTTC. Protein sequence: CASSLSDSAYEQYF.

The V and J genes are TRBV5-5 and TRBJ2-3; D possibly matches TRBD1 or TRBD2 (6 bases each). This CDR3 is built from 15 residues. The V gene's germline CDR1 is SGHKS and CDR2 YYEKEE (reference sequence). V lost 1 base and J 6 bases, leaving 15 bases between the germline ends. This chain's CDR3 is CASSLSWGAGDTQYF. For the CDR3, the DNA is TGTGCCAGCAGCTTGAGCTGGGGGGCCGGGGATACGCAGTATTTT.

There are a few counts of this clonotype. This sequence joins TRBV13 and TRBJ1-1, with TRBD1 as a possible D gene (5 bases). The CDR3 covers 12 residues. The germline CDR1 and CDR2 sequences are PRHDT and FYEKMQ (reference sequence). V was shortened by 4 bases and J by 7 bases, with 10 bases between the two germline ends. CDR3 sequence reads: CASSYGGDEAFF. CDR3 bases: TGTGCCAGCAGCTATGGAGGGGATGAAGCTTTCTTT.